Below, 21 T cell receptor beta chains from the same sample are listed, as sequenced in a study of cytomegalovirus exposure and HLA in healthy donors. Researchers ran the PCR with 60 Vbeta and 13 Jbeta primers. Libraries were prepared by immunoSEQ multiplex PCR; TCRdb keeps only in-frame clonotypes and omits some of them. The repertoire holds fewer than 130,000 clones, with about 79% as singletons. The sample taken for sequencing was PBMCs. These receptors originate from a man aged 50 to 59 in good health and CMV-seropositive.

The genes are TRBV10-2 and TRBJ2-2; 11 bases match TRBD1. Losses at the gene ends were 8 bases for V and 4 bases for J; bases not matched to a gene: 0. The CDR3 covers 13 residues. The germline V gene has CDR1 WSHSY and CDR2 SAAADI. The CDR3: CASGTGGTGELFF. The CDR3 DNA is TGCGCCAGCGGGACAGGGGGCACCGGGGAGCTGTTTTTT.

The CDR3 region has the DNA TGTGCCAGCAGTCCGGACTCGAGCTCCTATAATTCACCCCTCCACTTT. Its protein is CASSPDSSSYNSPLHF. V and J are TRBV2 and TRBJ1-6; D remains ambiguous. The CDR3 totals 16 residues. V dropped 5 bases and J dropped 0 bases, with 11 bases sitting between them. Germline values: CDR1 SNHLY, CDR2 FYNNEI.

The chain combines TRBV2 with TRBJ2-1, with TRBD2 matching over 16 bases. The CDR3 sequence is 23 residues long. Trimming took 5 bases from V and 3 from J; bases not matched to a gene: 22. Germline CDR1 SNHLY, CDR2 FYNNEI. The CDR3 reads CASSKRRNSPGLAGGPGYNEQFF. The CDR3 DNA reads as TGTGCCAGCAGTAAACGACGGAATTCCCCGGGACTAGCGGGAGGGCCGGGCTACAATGAGCAGTTCTTC.

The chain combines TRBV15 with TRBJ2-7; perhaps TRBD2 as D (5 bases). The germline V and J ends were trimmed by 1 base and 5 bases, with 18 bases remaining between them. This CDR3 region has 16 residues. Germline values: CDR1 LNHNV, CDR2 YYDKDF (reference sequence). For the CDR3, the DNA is TGTGCCACCAGCAGAGGCAAAGCGTCGGGATCGAACGAGCAGTACTTC. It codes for CATSRGKASGSNEQYF.

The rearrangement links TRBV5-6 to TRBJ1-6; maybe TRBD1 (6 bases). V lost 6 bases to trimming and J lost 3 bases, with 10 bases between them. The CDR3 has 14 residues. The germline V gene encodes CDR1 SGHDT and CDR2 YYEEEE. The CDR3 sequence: CASTRTDYNSPLHF. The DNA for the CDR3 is TGTGCCAGCACTCGGACAGACTATAATTCACCCCTCCACTTT.

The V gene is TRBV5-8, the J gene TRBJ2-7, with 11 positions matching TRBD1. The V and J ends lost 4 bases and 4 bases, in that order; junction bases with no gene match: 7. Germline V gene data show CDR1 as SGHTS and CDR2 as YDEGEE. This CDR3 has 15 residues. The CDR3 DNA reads TGTGCCAGCAGCCCGGACAGGGGGCGAGGATACGAGCAGTACTTC. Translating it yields CASSPDRGRGYEQYF. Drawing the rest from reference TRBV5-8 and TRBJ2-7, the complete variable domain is EAGVTQSPTHLIKTRGQQATLRCSPISGHTSVYWYQQALGLGLQFLLWYDEGEERNRGNFPPRFSGRQFPNYSSELNVNALELEDSALYLCASSPDRGRGYEQYFGPGTRLTVT.

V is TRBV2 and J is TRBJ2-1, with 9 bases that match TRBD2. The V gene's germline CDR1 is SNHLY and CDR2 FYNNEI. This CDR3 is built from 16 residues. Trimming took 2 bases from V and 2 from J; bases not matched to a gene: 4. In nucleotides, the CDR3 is TGTGCCAGCAGTGAAATGACTAGCGGAACCTACAATGAGCAGTTCTTC. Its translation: CASSEMTSGTYNEQFF.

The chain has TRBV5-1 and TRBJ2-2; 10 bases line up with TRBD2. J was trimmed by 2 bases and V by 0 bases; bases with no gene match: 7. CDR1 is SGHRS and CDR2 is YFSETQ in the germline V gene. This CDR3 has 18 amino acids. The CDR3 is CASSLAASGGANTGELFF. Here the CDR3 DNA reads TGCGCCAGCAGCTTGGCCGCTAGCGGGGGCGCTAACACCGGGGAGCTGTTTTTT.

The DNA for the CDR3 is TGTGCCAGTAGTCCCCCGGGGCGGGGGACCTACGAGCAGTACTTC. Encoded protein: CASSPPGRGTYEQYF. This rearrangement joins TRBV19 to TRBJ2-7, with 7 bases lining up with TRBD2. The V and J ends lost 5 bases and 2 bases, in that order; junction bases with no gene match: 9. Germline V CDR1 and CDR2: LNHDA, SQIVND (reference sequence). This CDR3 comprises 15 residues.

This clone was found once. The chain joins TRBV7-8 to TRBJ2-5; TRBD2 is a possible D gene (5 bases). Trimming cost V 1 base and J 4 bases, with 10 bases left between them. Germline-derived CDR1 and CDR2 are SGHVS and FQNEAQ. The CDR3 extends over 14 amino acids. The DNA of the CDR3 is TGTGCCAGCAGCTTAGTATCCAGCGGAGAGACCCAGTACTTC. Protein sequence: CASSLVSSGETQYF.

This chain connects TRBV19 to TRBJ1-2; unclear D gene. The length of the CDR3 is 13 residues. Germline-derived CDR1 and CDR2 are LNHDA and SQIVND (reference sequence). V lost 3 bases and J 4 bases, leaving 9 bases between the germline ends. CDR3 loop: CASSIPGSYGYTF. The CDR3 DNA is TGTGCCAGTAGTATCCCGGGGAGCTATGGCTACACCTTC.

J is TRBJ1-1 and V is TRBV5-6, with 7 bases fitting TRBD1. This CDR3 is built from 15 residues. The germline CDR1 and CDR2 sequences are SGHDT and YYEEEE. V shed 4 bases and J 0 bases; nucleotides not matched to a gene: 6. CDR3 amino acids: CASSKGGRLNTEAFF. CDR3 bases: TGTGCCAGCAGCAAAGGGGGCAGGCTGAACACTGAAGCTTTCTTT.

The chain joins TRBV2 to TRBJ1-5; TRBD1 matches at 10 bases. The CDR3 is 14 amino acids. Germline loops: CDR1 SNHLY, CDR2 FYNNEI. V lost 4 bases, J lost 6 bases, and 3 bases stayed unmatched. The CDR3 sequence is CASSGQGASQPQHF. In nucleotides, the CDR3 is TGTGCCAGCAGTGGACAGGGGGCTAGTCAGCCCCAGCATTTT.

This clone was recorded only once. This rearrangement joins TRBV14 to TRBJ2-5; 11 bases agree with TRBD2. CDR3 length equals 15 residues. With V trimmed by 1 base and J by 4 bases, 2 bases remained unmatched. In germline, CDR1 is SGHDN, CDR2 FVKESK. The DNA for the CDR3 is TGTGCCAGCAGCCAAGTAGCGGGAGGGGGAGAGACCCAGTACTTC. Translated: CASSQVAGGGETQYF.

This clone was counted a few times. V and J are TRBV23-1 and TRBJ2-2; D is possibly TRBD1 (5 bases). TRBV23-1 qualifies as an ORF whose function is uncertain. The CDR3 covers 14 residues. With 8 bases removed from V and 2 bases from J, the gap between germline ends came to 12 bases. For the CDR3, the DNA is TGCGCCAGCGGGTACAGGAGAAACACCGGGGAGCTGTTTTTT. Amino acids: CASGYRRNTGELFF.

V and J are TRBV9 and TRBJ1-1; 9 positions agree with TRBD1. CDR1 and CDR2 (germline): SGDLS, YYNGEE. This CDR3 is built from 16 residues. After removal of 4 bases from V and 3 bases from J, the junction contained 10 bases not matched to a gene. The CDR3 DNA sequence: TGTGCCAGCAGCCCCCGGGACAGGGTCTTGGACACTGAAGCTTTCTTT. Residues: CASSPRDRVLDTEAFF.

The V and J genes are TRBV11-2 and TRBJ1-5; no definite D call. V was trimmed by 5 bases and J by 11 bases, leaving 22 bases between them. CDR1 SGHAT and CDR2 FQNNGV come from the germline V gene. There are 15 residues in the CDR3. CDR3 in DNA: TGTGCCAGCAGCCCCACCGGGTTTGAGCAATCAACCCAGCATTTT. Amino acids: CASSPTGFEQSTQHF.

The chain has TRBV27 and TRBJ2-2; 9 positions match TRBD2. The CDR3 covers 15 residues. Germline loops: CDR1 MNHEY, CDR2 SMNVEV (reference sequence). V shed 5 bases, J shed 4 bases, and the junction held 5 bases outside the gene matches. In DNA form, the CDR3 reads TGTGCCAGCAGTCCCCGACTAGCGGTCACCGGGGAGCTGTTTTTT. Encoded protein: CASSPRLAVTGELFF.

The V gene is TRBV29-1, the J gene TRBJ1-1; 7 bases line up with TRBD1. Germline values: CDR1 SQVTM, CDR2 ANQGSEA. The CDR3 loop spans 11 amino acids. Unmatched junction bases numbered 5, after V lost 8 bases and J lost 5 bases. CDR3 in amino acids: CSPTGVTEAFF. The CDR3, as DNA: TGCAGCCCCACAGGGGTGACTGAAGCTTTCTTT. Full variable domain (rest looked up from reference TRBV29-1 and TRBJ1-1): SAVISQKPSRDICQRGTSLTIQCQVDSQVTMMFWYRQQPGQSLTLIATANQGSEATYESGFVIDKFPISRPNLTFSTLTVSNMSPEDSSIYLCSPTGVTEAFFGQGTRLTVV.

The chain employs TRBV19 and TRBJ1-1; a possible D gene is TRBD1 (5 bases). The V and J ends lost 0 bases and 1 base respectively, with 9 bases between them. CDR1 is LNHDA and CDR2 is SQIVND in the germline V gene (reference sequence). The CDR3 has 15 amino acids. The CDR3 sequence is CASSIERQRNTEAFF. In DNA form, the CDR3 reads TGTGCCAGTAGTATAGAGAGACAGCGGAACACTGAAGCTTTCTTT.

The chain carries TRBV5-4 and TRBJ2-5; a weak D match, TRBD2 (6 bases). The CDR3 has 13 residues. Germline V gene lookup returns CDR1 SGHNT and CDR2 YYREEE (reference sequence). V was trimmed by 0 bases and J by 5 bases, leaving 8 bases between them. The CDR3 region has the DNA TGTGCCAGCAGCTTGGAACGGGGGGAGACCCAGTACTTC. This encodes CASSLERGETQYF.